This TCR beta chain is drawn from a study of cytomegalovirus exposure and HLA in healthy donors. Study results and caveats: TCR beta chains numbering under 200 were designated cytomegalovirus-associated. Cytomegalovirus status was reportedly diagnosed by the classifier with high specificity and sensitivity. In a later analysis, a missense DCLRE1C variant was linked to TCR beta V- and J-gene trimming. TRBV6-2, TRBV6-3 and other indistinguishable V segments were excluded.

Vbeta (60) and Jbeta (13) primers were used in the PCR. The repertoire was sequenced with immunoSEQ multiplex PCR; TCRdb's copy has only in-frame clones and lacks some. In the table there are 130,000 to 150,000 clones, over 60% of which are singletons. Remarks on this clone: Its antigen is undetermined.

There are 14 residues in the CDR3. Trimming removed 4 bases at V and 0 bases at J, with 9 bases between. CDR1 and CDR2 from the germline V gene are SGDLS and YYNGEE. Sequenced input: PBMCs. The chain joins TRBV9 to TRBJ2-3; D not resolved. This sequence was found in a woman aged 25 to 39 in good health and CMV-seropositive. The CDR3 coding sequence is TGTGCCAGCAGCCCTCGAACTAGCACAGATACGCAGTATTTT. Amino acids: CASSPRTSTDTQYF.